This T cell receptor beta chain emerged from a study of T cell responses to AZD1222 COVID-19 vaccine. TCRdb's table, derived via immunoSEQ multiplex PCR, lists solely in-frame clones and lacks some. The sample has 200,000 or so clones, 85% to 90% seen once. CDR3 length: 17 residues. Germline assignment: CDR1 LGHNA and CDR2 YSLEER. Comments on this clone: Its ends do not fully match the called genes, so a read error is possible.

The receptor was derived from an adult in good health. The V call is TRBV4-3, the J call TRBJ2-7, with D perhaps being TRBD1 or TRBD2 (7 bases each). Sequenced material: peripheral blood, taken on day 0 of AZD1222 vaccination. The CDR3 region has the DNA TGCGCCAACAGCCAAGATCTAGTCAGGGGGGGAGCCTACGAGCAGTACTTC. Its translation is CANSQDLVRGGAYEQYF.